The present T cell receptor beta chain was sequenced within a study of shared clonotypes between healthy human individuals. The table came from immunoSEQ multiplex PCR; TCRdb's copy has only in-frame clones and leaves some out. The sample records about a million clones, 70% to 85% being singletons. Trimming removed 5 bases from V and 0 bases from J, with 11 bases in between. Looked up from germline, CDR1 is GTSNPN and CDR2 is SVGIG (reference sequence). The CDR3 has 15 residues. The sequence was obtained from a man younger than 30 in good health. The V gene is TRBV30, the J gene TRBJ2-6; possibly TRBD1 for D (5 bases). The sample taken for sequencing was memory CD4+ T cells sorted from blood. The sample's subset: CD45RA-negative fraction. DNA of the CDR3: TGTGCCTGGCACGCAGGGTCCTCTGGGGCCAACGTCCTGACTTTC. Translated: CAWHAGSSGANVLTF.